The clone carrying this T cell receptor beta chain was detected a few times. Its matching antigen is unknown. V was trimmed by 7 bases and J by 4 bases, leaving 15 bases between them. Germline lookup yields CDR1 MNHNS and CDR2 SASEGT. The length of the CDR3 is 14 residues. The sample belongs to a study of CD8 T cells in ankylosing spondylitis. Study outcomes and limitations: Characteristic of ankylosing spondylitis blood, it appeared, was a TCR beta motif comprising about eight highly homologous variants. Disease-linked clones were reportedly significantly enriched in matched ankylosing spondylitis synovial fluid.

Each CDR3 protein gets one entry after TCRdb re-called the 5' RACE reads with MiXCR. The sample gives a few hundred thousand distinct CDR3 sequences, approximately 10% of which show up once; 9.1% is in the top ten. Material: blood, either unsorted or a sorted T cell fraction (not recorded which). V is TRBV6-1 and J is TRBJ2-3; a weak D match, TRBD2 (5 bases). This TCR derives from a female donor with ankylosing spondylitis or in good health (not recorded which). This CDR3 is CASKPALASDTQYF. CDR3 nucleotide sequence: TGTGCCAGCAAGCCCGCTCTAGCATCAGATACGCAGTATTTT.